This TCR beta chain was sequenced during a study of T-cell memory formation after mild COVID-19 (TCRdb year 2021). Background for the entire study: TCR sequence clusters from the two donors were largely donor specific. T-cell clones expanding and contracting after mild COVID-19 in two donors were tracked by longitudinal TCRalpha and TCRbeta repertoire sequencing. The cohort was made up of two young adult volunteers, one female and one male, who were previously healthy.

PBMCs were isolated by Ficoll-Paque density gradient centrifugation. About this clonotype itself: Its antigen has not been determined. No much larger clonotype is one base removed from it; base qualities were not supplied.

Study-wide conclusions, independent of this receptor: Some responding clones were detected in pre-infection memory, which suggested that pre-existing cross-reactive memory T cells had joined the SARS-CoV-2 response. Only a couple of mild cases were covered in the study, and larger cohorts including severe cases with pre-infection samples were considered necessary. Contracting CD4+ clones turned up mainly in the CM and EM memory subsets, whereas EMRA was where CD8+ clones were enriched. From day 15 to 85, contracting clones showed balanced CD4/CD8 phenotypes, whereas a second wave of clones that expanded from day 15 to 37 leaned towards CD4+. SARS-CoV-2 specificity of the second-wave clones peaking on day 37 was not confirmed.

Sequencing took place on an Illumina NovaSeq 6000. cDNA libraries for TCRalpha and TCRbeta were prepared by 5'RACE using constant-segment primers, with sample barcodes and unique molecular identifiers added. Trizol reagent was used to extract RNA from every sample. Amplification of the libraries took two PCR steps, and the second step added a second sample barcode plus Illumina TruSeq adapters. Sequencing of the libraries was done on an Illumina NovaSeq, producing 2 x 150 bp paired-end reads. The original pipeline was this. Reads were demultiplexed and collapsed into UMI-guided consensus sequences with migec v1.2.7. With mixcr v2.1.11, UMI consensuses were aligned to TRA and TRB V and J templates and assembled into clonotypes. A clonotype was counted as expanded or contracted only if both edgeR and NoisET called the change significant, with noise models trained on biological replicates. For edgeR calls, the thresholds were a false discovery rate-adjusted p below 0.01 and a log2 fold-change of 1. PCA with hierarchical clustering of max-normalized trajectories of the 1000 most abundant clonotypes was used as exploratory dynamics analysis. The CD4 or CD8 phenotype of responding clones was assigned using the separately sequenced CD4+ and CD8+ repertoires. In TCRdb, the public reads were trimmed at Q25 with fastp and aligned with MiXCR, with productive beta chains retained. Each record represents a unique CDR3 protein, reported with the most common genes and DNA among its rows. TCRdb's processing, not the study's, gives the V and J calls here. The sample profile shows hundreds of thousands of distinct CDR3 sequences; roughly an eighth of them were found once. The ten top clones hold approximately 21% of the sample.

Taken from cysteine to phenylalanine, the CDR3 has 15 residues. Just the 45-base CDR3 DNA is kept, in frame starting at base 1. CDR1 and CDR2 are drawn from the germline V gene (reference sequence): LGHDT, YNNKEL. V is cut by 1 base and J by 6 bases, and the space between the germline ends is 13 bases. Sequencing was carried out using PBMCs or a T cell subset sorted from them (not recorded which). The chain couples TRBV3-1 to TRBJ1-5; the D segment could be TRBD1, given 5 matching bases. The sequence derives from a man aged 18 to 30 who had mild COVID-19 (a few samples of this study predate the infection). The sample titles of this study are shuffled in the database, so cell type and time point are left out; the donor was told from shared clones. The DNA is as follows: TGTGCCAGCAGCCAAGGGGCAGGGTTGGTTCAGCCCCAGCATTTT. Its translation reads: CASSQGAGLVQPQHF.